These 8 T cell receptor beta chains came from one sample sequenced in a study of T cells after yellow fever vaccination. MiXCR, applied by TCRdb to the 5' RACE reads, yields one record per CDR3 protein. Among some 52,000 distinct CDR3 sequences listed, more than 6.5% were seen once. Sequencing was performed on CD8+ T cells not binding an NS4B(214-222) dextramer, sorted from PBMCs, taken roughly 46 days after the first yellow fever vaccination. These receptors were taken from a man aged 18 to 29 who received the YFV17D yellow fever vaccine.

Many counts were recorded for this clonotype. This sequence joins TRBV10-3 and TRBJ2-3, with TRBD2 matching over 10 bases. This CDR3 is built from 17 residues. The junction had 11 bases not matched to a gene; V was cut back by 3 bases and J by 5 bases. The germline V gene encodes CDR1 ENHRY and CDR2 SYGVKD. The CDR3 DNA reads TGTGCCATCAGTGATTTCGAGCGGGGGGGCCTCAAAGATACGCAGTATTTT. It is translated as CAISDFERGGLKDTQYF.

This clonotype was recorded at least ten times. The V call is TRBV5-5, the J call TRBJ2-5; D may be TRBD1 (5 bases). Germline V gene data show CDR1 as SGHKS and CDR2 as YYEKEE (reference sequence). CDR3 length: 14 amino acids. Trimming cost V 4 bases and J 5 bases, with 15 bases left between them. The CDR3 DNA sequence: TGTGCCAGCAGCGACACGACAGTCGCGGAGACCCAGTACTTC. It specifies CASSDTTVAETQYF.

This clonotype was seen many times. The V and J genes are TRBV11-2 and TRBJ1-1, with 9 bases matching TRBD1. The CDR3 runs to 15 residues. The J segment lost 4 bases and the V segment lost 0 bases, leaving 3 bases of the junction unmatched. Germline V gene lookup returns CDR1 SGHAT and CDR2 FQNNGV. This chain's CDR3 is CASSLEVGQGTEAFF. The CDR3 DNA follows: TGTGCCAGCAGCTTAGAAGTGGGACAGGGCACTGAAGCTTTCTTT.

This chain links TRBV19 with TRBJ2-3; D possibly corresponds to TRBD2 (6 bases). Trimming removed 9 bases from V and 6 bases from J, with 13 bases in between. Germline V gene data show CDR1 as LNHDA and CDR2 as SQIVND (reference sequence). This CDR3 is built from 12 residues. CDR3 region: CASSQRADTQYF. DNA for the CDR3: TGTGCCAGCAGCCAGCGGGCGGATACGCAGTATTTT.

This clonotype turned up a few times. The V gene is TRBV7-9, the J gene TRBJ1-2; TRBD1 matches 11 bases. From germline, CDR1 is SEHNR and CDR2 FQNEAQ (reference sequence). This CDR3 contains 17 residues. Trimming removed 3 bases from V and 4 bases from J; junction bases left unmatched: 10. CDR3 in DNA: TGTGCCAGCAGCTTCCCCGTCCCGGGACAGGGGGGCTATGGCTACACCTTC. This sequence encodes CASSFPVPGQGGYGYTF.

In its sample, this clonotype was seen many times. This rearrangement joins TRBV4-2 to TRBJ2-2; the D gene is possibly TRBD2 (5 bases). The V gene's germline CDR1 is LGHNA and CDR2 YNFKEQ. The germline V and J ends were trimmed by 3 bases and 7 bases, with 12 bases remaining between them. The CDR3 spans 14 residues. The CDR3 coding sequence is TGTGCCAGCAGCCACGAAGGAAGCGGCGGGGAGCTGTTTTTT. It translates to CASSHEGSGGELFF.

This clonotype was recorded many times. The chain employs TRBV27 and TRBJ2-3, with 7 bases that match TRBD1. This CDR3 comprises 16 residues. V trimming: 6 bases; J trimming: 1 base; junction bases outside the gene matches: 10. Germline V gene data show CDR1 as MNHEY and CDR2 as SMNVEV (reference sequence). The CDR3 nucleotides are TGTGCCAGCAGGATCCTAGGGGGCGGTGGCACAGATACGCAGTATTTT. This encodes CASRILGGGGTDTQYF.

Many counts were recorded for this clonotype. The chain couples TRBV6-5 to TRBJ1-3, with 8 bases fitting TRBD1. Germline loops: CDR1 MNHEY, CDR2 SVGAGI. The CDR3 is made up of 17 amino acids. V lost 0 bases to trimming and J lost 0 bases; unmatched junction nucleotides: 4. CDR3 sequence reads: CASSYSYRGSSGNTIYF. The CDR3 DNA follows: TGTGCCAGCAGTTACTCGTACAGGGGGAGCTCTGGAAACACCATATATTTT.